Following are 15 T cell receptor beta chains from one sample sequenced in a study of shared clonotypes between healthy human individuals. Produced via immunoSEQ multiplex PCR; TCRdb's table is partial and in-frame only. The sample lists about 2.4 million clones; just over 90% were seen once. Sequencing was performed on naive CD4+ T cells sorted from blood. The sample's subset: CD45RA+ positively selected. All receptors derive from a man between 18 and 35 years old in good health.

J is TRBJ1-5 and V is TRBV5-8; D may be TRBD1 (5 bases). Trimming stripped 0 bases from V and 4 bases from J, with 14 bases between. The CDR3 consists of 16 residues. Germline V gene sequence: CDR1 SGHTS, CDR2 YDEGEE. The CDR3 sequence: CASSLGTQGYNQPQHF. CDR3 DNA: TGTGCCAGCAGCTTGGGTACGCAGGGTTATAATCAGCCCCAGCATTTT. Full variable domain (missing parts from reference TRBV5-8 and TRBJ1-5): EAGVTQSPTHLIKTRGQQATLRCSPISGHTSVYWYQQALGLGLQFLLWYDEGEERNRGNFPPRFSGRQFPNYSSELNVNALELEDSALYLCASSLGTQGYNQPQHFGDGTRLSIL.

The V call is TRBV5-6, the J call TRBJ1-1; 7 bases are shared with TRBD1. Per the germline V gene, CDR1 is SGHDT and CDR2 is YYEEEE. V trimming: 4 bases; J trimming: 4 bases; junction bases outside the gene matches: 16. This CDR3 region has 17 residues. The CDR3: CASSHTPGQLGVTEAFF. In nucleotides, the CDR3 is TGTGCCAGCAGCCACACCCCGGGACAGTTGGGCGTCACTGAAGCTTTCTTT.

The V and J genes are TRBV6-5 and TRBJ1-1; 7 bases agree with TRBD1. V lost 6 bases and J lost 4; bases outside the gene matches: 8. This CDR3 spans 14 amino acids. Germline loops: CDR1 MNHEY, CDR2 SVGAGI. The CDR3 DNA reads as TGTGCCAGCAGAAGGGGGCAGATAGGCACTGAAGCTTTCTTT. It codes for CASRRGQIGTEAFF.

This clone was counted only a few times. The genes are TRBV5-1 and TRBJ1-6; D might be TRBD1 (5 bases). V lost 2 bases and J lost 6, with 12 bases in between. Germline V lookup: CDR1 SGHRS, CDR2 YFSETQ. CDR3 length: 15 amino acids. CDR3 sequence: CASSLFGTANSPLHF. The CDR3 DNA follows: TGCGCCAGCAGCTTATTCGGGACGGCTAATTCACCCCTCCACTTT. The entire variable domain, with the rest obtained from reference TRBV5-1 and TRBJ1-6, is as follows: KAGVTQTPRYLIKTRGQQVTLSCSPISGHRSVSWYQQTPGQGLQFLFEYFSETQRNKGNFPGRFSGRQFSNSRSEMNVSTLELGDSALYLCASSLFGTANSPLHFGNGTRLTVT.

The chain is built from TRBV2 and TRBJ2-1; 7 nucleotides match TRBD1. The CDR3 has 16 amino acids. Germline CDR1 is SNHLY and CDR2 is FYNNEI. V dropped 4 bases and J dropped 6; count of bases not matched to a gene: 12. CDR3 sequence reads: CASSAEGQRYSNEQFF. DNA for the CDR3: TGTGCCAGCAGTGCAGAGGGACAGCGATATAGCAATGAGCAGTTCTTC.

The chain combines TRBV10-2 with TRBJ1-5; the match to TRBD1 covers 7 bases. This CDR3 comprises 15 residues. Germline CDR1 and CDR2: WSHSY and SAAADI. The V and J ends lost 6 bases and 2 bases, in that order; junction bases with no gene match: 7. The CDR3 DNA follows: TGCGCCAGCAGAGAGACAGGGTTGGGCAATCAGCCCCAGCATTTT. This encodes CASRETGLGNQPQHF.

CDR3 nucleotides: TGTGCCAGCAGCTTGGTTTCTAGAGGGGATCAGCCCCAGCATTTT. As protein: CASSLVSRGDQPQHF. This sequence joins TRBV5-8 and TRBJ1-5; D is perhaps TRBD1 (5 bases). Per the germline V gene, CDR1 is SGHTS and CDR2 is YDEGEE. V was clipped by 0 bases and J by 5 bases, with 12 bases between them. The CDR3 sequence is 15 residues long.

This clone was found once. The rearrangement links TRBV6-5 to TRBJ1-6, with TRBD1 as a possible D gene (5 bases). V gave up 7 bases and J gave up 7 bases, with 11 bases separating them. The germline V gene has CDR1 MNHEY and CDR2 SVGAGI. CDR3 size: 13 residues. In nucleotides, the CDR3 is TGTGCCAGCAACGACAGACTAAATTCACCCCTCCACTTT. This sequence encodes CASNDRLNSPLHF.

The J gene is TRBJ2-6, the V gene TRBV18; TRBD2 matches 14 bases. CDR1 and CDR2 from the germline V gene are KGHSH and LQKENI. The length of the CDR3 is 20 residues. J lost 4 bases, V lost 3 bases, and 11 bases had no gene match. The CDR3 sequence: CASSPLPGTSGSAGANVLTF. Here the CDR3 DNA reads TGTGCCAGCTCACCTCTCCCCGGGACTAGCGGGAGCGCCGGGGCCAACGTCCTGACTTTC.

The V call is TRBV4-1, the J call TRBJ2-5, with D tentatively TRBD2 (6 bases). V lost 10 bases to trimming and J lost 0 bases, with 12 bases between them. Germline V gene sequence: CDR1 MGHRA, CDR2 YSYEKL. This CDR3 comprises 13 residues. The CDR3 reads CATALAYQETQYF. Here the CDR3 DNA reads TGCGCCACCGCGCTAGCGTACCAAGAGACCCAGTACTTC.

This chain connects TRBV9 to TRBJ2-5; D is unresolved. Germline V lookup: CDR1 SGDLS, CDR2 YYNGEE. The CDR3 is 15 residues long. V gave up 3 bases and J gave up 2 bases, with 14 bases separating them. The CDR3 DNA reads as TGTGCCAGCAGCGCCCGGTCTAGTATACAAGAGACCCAGTACTTC. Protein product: CASSARSSIQETQYF.

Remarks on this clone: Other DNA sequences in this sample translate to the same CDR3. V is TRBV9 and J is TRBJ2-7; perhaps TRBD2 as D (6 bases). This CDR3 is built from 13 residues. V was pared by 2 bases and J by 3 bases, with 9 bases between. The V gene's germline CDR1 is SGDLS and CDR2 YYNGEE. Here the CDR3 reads CASSVGLNYEQYF. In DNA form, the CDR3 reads TGTGCCAGCAGCGTTGGACTAAACTACGAGCAGTACTTC.

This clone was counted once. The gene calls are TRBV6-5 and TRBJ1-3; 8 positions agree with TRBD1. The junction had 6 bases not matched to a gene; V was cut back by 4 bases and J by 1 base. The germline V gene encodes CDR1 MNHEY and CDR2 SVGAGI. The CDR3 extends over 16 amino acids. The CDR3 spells CASSSTQGASGNTIYF. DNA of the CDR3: TGTGCCAGCAGTTCCACCCAGGGGGCTTCTGGAAACACCATATATTTT.

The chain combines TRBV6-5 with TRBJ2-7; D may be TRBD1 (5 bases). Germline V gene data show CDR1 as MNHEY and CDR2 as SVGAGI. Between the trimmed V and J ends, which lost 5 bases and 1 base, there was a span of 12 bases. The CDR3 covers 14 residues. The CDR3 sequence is CASSLLGPSYEQYF. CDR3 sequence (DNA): TGTGCCAGCAGTCTCTTGGGGCCTTCCTACGAGCAGTACTTC.

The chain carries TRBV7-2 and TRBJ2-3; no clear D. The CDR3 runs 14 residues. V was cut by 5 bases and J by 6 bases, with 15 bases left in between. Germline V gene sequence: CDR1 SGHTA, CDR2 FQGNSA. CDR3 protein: CASSLGGVYDTQYF. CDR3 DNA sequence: TGTGCCAGCAGCCTGGGCGGAGTCTACGATACGCAGTATTTT.